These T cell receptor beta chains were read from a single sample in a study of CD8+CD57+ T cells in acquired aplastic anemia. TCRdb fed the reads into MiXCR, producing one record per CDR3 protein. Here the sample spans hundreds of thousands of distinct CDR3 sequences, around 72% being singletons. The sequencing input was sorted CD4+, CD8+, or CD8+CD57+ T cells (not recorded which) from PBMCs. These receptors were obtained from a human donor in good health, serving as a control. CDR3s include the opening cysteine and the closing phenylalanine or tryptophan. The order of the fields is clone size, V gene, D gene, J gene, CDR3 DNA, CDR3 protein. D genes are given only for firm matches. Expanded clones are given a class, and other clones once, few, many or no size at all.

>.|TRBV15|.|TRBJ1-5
TGTGCCAGTAGTAGAGACATGAGGGATCAGCCCCAGCATTTT
CASSRDMRDQPQHF
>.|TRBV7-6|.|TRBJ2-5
TGTGCCAGCAGAGTGGGCCCGGTGAATGAGGCTTTCTTC
CASRVGPVNEAFF
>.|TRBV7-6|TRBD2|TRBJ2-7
TGTGCCAGCAGCTTAGCGGTGACTAGCATCGACGAGAAGTACTTC
CASSLAVTSIDEKYF
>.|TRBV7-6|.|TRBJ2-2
TGTGCCAGCAGCTTAGTCTACCCATCGAACACCGGGGAGCTGTTTTTT
CASSLVYPSNTGELFF
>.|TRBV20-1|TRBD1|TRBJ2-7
TGCAGCGTTGAAGACTCAGTCACCGGATCGGCAGGACAGGCCTTTCGGCAGTACTTC
CSVEDSVTGSAGQAFRQYF
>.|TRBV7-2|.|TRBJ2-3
TGCGCCAGCAGCACACCCCGGGAGTCGTACAGGGAAAATACGCAGTATTTT
CASSTPRESYRENTQYF
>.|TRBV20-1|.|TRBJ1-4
TGCAGTGCTAGAGTCCCGGGGACGCCCACGAGGGAAAAACTGTTTTTT
CSARVPGTPTREKLFF
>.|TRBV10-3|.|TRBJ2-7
TGTGCCATCAGCGCGGGACAGACATACGAGCAGTACTTC
CAISAGQTYEQYF
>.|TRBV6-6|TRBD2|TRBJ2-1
TGTGCCAGCAGGCGGACTAGCTACTCCTACAATGAGCAGTTCTTC
CASRRTSYSYNEQFF
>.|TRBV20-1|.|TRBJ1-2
TGCAGTGCGTTGGGCGGGCCCCATGGCTACACCTTC
CSALGGPHGYTF
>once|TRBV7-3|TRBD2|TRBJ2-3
TGTGCCGGCAGCATGCGAACTAGCGGGGCTACGCAGTATTTT
CAGSMRTSGATQYF
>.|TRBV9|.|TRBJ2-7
TGTGCCAGCAGCGCACAGCGAGGGAAAGGGCAGGAGTTC
CASSAQRGKGQEF
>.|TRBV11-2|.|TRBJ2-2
TGTGCCAAAGACGGGGGTAACGCCGGGGAGCTGTTTTTT
CAKDGGNAGELFF
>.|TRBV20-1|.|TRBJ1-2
TGCAGTGCAACGACAGTTCGTCGTGAGCATGGCTACACCTTC
CSATTVRREHGYTF
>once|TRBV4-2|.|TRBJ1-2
TGTACCAGCAGCAGAGATAAGGGGGGCTATGGCTACACCTTC
CTSSRDKGGYGYTF
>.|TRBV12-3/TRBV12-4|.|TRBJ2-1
TGTGCCAGCAGGAACCCCCTCCGAACACGGTCCTACAATGAGCAGTTCTTC
CASRNPLRTRSYNEQFF
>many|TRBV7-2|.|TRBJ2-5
TGTGCCAGTATGACCGGGGAGACCCAGTACTTC
CASMTGETQYF
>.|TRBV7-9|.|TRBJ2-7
TGTGCCAGCAGCCTCGTTCGGGGCACCGAAGAGTACTTC
CASSLVRGTEEYF
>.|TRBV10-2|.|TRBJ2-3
TGCGCCAGCAAGACCAGTTATACGCAGTATTTT
CASKTSYTQYF
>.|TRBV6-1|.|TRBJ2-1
TGTGCCAGCAGAGAGGTGGGCGGATACAATGAGCAGTTCTTC
CASREVGGYNEQFF
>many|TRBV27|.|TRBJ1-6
TGTGCCAGCAGTAAAGGTCGGGGCGGGAATTCACCCCTCCACTTT
CASSKGRGGNSPLHF
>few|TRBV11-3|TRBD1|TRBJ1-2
TGTGCCAGCAGCTCGAACCGGGACAGGGGACTTTATGGCTACACCTTC
CASSSNRDRGLYGYTF
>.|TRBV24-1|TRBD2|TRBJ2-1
TGTGCCACTAGCGGGCTAGGCAACTTCAATGAGCAGTTCTTC
CATSGLGNFNEQFF
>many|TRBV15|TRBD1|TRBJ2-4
TGTGCCACCAGCAGAGATTACCTTCCGGGACAGGGGGGCAAAAACATTCAGTACTTC
CATSRDYLPGQGGKNIQYF
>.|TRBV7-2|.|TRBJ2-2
TGTGCCAGCAGCTTTGATTCTGGAGTAAACGCCGGGGAGCTGTTTTTT
CASSFDSGVNAGELFF
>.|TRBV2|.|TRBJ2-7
TGTGCCACCAGCAGAGGGGCCACTGCGCGGCAGTACTTC
CATSRGATARQYF
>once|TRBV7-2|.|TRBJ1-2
TGTGCCAGCAGCCCGGACAGAACAGATACGCAGGATTTTACCTTC
CASSPDRTDTQDFTF
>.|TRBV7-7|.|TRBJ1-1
TGTGCCAGCAGCCCGGGTACGAACACTGAAGCTTCCTTT
CASSPGTNTEASF
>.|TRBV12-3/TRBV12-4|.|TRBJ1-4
TGTGCCAGCAGTCTGACCGGGGTTGAAAAACTGTTTTTT
CASSLTGVEKLFF
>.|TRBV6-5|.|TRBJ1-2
TGTGCCAGCAGCCTCCTCGGGGACGGCTATGGCTACACCTTC
CASSLLGDGYGYTF
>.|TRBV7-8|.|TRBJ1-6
TGTGCCAGCAGCTTAGAGGGGGGGGCAGATTCCCCCCACCACTTT
CASSLEGGADSPHHF
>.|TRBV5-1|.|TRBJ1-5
TGTGCCAGCACTAAACAGGGATATCAGCCCCAGCATTTT
CASTKQGYQPQHF
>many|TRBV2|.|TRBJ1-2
TGTGCCAGCACCGACAGTTGGGTCCACACCTTC
CASTDSWVHTF
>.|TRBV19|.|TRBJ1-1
TGTGCCAGTAGTATAGTTCAGGGACTCACTGAAGCTTTCTTT
CASSIVQGLTEAFF
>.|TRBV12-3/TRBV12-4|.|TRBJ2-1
TGTGCCAGCAGTCCAGTATACAATGAGCAGTTCTTC
CASSPVYNEQFF
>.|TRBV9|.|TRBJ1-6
TGTGCCAGCGGTGGCGGGGAGGGGTCACCCCTCCACTTT
CASGGGEGSPLHF
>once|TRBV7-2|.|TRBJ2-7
TGTGCCAGCAGCTTCCCGAGGGGGAAGGCCGATGAGCAGTACTTC
CASSFPRGKADEQYF
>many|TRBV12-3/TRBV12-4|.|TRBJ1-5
TGTGCCAGCAGTTTAATGGCACAATATAGCAATCAGCCCCAGCATTTT
CASSLMAQYSNQPQHF
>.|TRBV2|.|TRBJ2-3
TGTGCCAGCAGTGTAGTAAGGGGTCCCTACAATGAGCAGTATTTT
CASSVVRGPYNEQYF
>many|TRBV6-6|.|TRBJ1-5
TGTGCCAGCAGTTACTCGAGCAATCAGCCCCAGCATTTT
CASSYSSNQPQHF
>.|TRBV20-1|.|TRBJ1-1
TGCAGTGCTAGTGCGGCTGGTGTGAACCCTGAAGCTTTCTTT
CSASAAGVNPEAFF
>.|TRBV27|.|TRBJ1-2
TGTGCCAGCAGTAACAGTGCAACCAACTATGGCTACACCTTC
CASSNSATNYGYTF
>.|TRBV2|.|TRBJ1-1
TGTGCCAGCAGTCCAGGACCCAGTGAAGCTTTCTTT
CASSPGPSEAFF
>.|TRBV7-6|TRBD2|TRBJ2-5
TGTGCCAGCAGCTCCCGAGGGCTAGCGGGGTCGCTGTACTTC
CASSSRGLAGSLYF
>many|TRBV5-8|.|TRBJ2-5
TGTGCCAGCAGCTTGGGGGGTCCAGAGGGCCAGACCCAGTACTTC
CASSLGGPEGQTQYF
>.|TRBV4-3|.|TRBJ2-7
TGCGCCAGCACCACAGGGACGGGGGACGAGCAGTACTTC
CASTTGTGDEQYF
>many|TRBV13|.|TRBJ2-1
TGTGCCAGCAGCCTTAGCTCCCATGAGCAGTTCTTC
CASSLSSHEQFF
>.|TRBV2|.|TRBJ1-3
TGCGCCAGCAGCGAACTAGATATGGGGTTCAGCTCTGGAAACACCATATATTTT
CASSELDMGFSSGNTIYF
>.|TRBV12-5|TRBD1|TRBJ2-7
TGTGCCAGCAGTGTCCGGACAGGGAGCTCCTACGAGCAGTACTTC
CASSVRTGSSYEQYF
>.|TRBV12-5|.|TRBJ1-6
TGTGCTAGTGGTTACGCAGACAGGTTTAATTCACCCCTCCACTTT
CASGYADRFNSPLHF
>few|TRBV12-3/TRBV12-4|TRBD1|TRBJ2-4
TGTGCCAGCAGTTTAGCGAAGGACAGGGTGAACATTCAGTACTTC
CASSLAKDRVNIQYF
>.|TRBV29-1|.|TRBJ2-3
TGCAGCGTTGAAAGGATAGGTTCGAGCACAGATACGCAGTATTTT
CSVERIGSSTDTQYF
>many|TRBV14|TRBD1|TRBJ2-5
TGTGCCAGCAGCCAAGTGGGGACAGGGGTCGAGACCCAGTACTTC
CASSQVGTGVETQYF